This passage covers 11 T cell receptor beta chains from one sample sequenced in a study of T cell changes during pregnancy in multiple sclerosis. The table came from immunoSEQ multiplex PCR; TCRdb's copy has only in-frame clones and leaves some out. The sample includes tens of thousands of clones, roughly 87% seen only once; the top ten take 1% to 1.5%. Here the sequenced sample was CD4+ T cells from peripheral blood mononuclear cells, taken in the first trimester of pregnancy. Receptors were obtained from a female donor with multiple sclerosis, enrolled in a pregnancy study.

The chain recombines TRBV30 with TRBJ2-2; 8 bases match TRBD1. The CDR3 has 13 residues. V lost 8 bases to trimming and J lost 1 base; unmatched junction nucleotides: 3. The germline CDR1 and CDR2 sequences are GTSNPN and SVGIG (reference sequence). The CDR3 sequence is CAQDRENTGELFF. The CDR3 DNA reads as TGTGCCCAGGACAGGGAGAACACCGGGGAGCTGTTTTTT. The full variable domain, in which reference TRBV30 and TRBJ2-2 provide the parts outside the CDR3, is SQTIHQWPATLVQPVGSPLSLECTVEGTSNPNLYWYRQAAGRGLQLLFYSVGIGQISSEVPQNLSASRPQDRQFILSSKKLLLSDSGFYLCAQDRENTGELFFGEGSRLTVL.

The CDR3 region is CAWSPRGPYEQYF. The CDR3 bases are TGTGCCTGGAGCCCCAGGGGCCCCTACGAGCAGTACTTC. The genes are TRBV30 and TRBJ2-7, with a weak D call TRBD1 (6 bases). Germline-derived CDR1 and CDR2 are GTSNPN and SVGIG (reference sequence). This CDR3 comprises 13 residues. V was shortened by 3 bases and J by 2 bases, with 11 bases between the two germline ends.

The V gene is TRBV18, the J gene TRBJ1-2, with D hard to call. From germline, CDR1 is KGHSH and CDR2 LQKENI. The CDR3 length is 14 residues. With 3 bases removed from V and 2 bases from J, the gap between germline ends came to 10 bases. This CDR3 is CASSPGDRNYGYTF. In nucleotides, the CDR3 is TGTGCCAGCTCACCGGGAGACCGAAACTATGGCTACACCTTC.

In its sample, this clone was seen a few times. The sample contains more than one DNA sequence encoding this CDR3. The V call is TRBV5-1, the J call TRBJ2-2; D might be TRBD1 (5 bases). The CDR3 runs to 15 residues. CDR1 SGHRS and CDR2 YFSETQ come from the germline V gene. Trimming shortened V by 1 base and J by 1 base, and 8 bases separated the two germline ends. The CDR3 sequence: CASSLRQGNTGELFF. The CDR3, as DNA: TGCGCCAGCAGCTTGAGGCAGGGGAACACCGGGGAGCTGTTTTTT. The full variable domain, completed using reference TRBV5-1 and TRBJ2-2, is KAGVTQTPRYLIKTRGQQVTLSCSPISGHRSVSWYQQTPGQGLQFLFEYFSETQRNKGNFPGRFSGRQFSNSRSEMNVSTLELGDSALYLCASSLRQGNTGELFFGEGSRLTVL.

In DNA, the CDR3 is TGCAGCGTTGAACGTGACAGCGCGAATACGCAGTATTTT. Its protein product is CSVERDSANTQYF. This chain links TRBV29-1 with TRBJ2-3; possible D gene TRBD1, 5 bases. The CDR3 covers 13 residues. The germline gives CDR1 SQVTM, CDR2 ANQGSEA. With 2 bases removed from V and 7 bases from J, the gap between germline ends came to 13 bases.

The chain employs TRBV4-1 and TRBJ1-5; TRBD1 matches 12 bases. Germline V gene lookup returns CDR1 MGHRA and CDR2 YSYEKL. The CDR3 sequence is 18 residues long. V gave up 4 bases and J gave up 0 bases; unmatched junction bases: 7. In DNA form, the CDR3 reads TGCGCCAGCAGCCCGGGACAGGGGGCGAGTTCTAGCAATCAGCCCCAGCATTTT. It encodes CASSPGQGASSSNQPQHF.

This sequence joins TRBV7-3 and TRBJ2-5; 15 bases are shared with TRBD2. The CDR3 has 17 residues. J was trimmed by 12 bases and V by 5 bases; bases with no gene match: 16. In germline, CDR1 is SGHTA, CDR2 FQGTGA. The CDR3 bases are TGTGCCAGCAGCCAAAAAAATCCCGGGACTAGCGGGGGGCTAGAGTACTTC. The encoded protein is CASSQKNPGTSGGLEYF.

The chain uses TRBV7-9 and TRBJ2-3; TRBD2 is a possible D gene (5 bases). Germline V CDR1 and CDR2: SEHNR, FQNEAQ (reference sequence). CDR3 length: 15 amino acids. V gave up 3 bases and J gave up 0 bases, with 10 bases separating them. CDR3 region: CASSFSAASTDTQYF. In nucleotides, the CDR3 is TGTGCCAGCAGCTTTAGCGCCGCTAGCACAGATACGCAGTATTTT.

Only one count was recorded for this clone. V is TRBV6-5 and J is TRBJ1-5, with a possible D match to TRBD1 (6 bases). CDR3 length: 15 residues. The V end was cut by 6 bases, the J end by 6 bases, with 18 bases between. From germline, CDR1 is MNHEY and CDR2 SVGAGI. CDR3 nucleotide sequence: TGTGCCAGCAGCCGAGGGGGTTCCTCAGGTCAGCCCCAGCATTTT. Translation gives CASSRGGSSGQPQHF.

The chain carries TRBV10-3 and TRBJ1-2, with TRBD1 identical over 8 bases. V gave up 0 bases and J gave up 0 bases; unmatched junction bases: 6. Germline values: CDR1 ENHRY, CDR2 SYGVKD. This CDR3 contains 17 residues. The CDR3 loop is CAISESGQGLANYGYTF. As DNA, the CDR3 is TGTGCCATCAGTGAGTCTGGACAGGGCCTAGCTAACTATGGCTACACCTTC.

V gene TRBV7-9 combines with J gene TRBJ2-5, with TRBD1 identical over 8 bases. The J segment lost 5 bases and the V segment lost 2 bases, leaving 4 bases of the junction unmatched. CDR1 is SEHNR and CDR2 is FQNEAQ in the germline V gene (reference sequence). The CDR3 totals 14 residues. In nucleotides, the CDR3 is TGTGCCAGCAGCTTAAACAGGGGGATGGAGACCCAGTACTTC. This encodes CASSLNRGMETQYF. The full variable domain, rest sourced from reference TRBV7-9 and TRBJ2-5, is DTGVSQNPRHKITKRGQNVTFRCDPISEHNRLYWYRQTLGQGPEFLTYFQNEAQLEKSRLLSDRFSAERPKGSFSTLEIQRTEQGDSAMYLCASSLNRGMETQYFGPGTRLLVL.